These T cell receptor beta chains were read from a single sample in a study of blood T cells in healthy people across ages. TCRdb processed the 5' RACE reads anew with MiXCR; each CDR3 protein has one entry. The sample records hundreds of thousands of distinct CDR3 sequences, approximately 59% being singletons. The sequencing input was blood. These receptor sequences come from a man aged 60-69 years in good health. The conserved cysteine and the conserved F or W are not part of the CDR3 here. The order of the fields is V gene, CDR3 protein.

v_gene: TRBV27; CDR3aa: ASSFYGTGAKNIQY
v_gene: TRBV12-3/TRBV12-4; CDR3aa: ASGGDPYTEAF
v_gene: TRBV4-1; CDR3aa: ASSQDSGGRYNEQF
v_gene: TRBV10-3; CDR3aa: AIRGRGIQETQY
v_gene: TRBV4-1; CDR3aa: ASSQVEGPSSYNEQF
v_gene: TRBV25-1; CDR3aa: ASSGTGTSRTQY
v_gene: TRBV27; CDR3aa: ASSSLSGGPLLETQY
v_gene: TRBV3-1; CDR3aa: ASSRTENSYNEQF
v_gene: TRBV7-3; CDR3aa: ASSFPTNSYNEQF
v_gene: TRBV6-1; CDR3aa: ASSEGWGLRGSYEQY
v_gene: TRBV12-3/TRBV12-4; CDR3aa: ASMTVPGQGPDTQY
v_gene: TRBV15; CDR3aa: ATSSHLGPRGNNEQF
v_gene: TRBV2; CDR3aa: ASSEPGARAYNEQF
v_gene: TRBV7-2; CDR3aa: ANSDTRDSPLH
v_gene: TRBV6-1; CDR3aa: ASSEAVGLASETQY
v_gene: TRBV6-5; CDR3aa: ASSYGRGNRGPKNTEAF
v_gene: TRBV25-1; CDR3aa: ASRESGDTYEQY
v_gene: TRBV20-1; CDR3aa: SALGGGYTDTQY
v_gene: TRBV4-2; CDR3aa: ASSLTDRNYGYT
v_gene: TRBV12-3/TRBV12-4; CDR3aa: ASTSANDEQY
v_gene: TRBV11-3; CDR3aa: ASSPKTDPNEQF
v_gene: TRBV28; CDR3aa: ASRGQGLRKLF
v_gene: TRBV7-2; CDR3aa: ASSLTGTGKTGANVLT
v_gene: TRBV7-8; CDR3aa: ASSSTSTHNEQF
v_gene: TRBV6-5; CDR3aa: ASSPISHNSPLH
v_gene: TRBV20-1; CDR3aa: SAREGLGRHSGNTIY
v_gene: TRBV4-2; CDR3aa: ASSQEVSRAETQY
v_gene: TRBV24-1; CDR3aa: ATSELTDSPLH
v_gene: TRBV12-3/TRBV12-4; CDR3aa: ASKGGYEQY
v_gene: TRBV4-1; CDR3aa: ANSSRDSYNEQF
v_gene: TRBV7-6; CDR3aa: ASSLVPDRAEAF
v_gene: TRBV6-6; CDR3aa: ASSSHTTGLTEAF
v_gene: TRBV25-1; CDR3aa: ASRETGANEKLF